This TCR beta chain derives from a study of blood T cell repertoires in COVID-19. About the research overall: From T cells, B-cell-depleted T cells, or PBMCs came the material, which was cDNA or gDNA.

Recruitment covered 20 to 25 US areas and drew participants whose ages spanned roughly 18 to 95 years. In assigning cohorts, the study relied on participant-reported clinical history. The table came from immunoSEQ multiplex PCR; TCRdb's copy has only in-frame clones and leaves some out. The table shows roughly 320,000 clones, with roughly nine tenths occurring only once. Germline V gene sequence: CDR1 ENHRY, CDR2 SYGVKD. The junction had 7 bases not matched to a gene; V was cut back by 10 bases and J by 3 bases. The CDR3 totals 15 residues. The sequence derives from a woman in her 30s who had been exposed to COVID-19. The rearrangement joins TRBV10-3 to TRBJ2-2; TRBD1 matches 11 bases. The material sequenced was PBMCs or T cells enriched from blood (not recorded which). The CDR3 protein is CATELDRGHTGELFF. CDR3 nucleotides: TGTGCCACCGAACTGGACAGGGGGCACACCGGGGAGCTGTTTTTT.